Reported below is one TCR beta chain. Its recognized antigen is unknown. Within one base of it there is no much larger clone, and no base qualities were kept. Library preparation employed PCR. Sequencing was performed on an Illumina HiSeq 2500. Molecular barcoding was employed in the preparation of TCR libraries, with unique molecular identifiers being used to normalize TCRbeta repertoire quantification. TCRdb itself trimmed the public reads at Q25 with fastp, ran MiXCR and retained productive beta chains. Rows with a matching CDR3 protein are joined into one entry that keeps the most common DNA and genes. Counted in this sample were about 110,000 distinct CDR3 sequences; approximately 22% of them appeared once. The ten largest clones represent about 10% of the sample. The data were obtained in a study of T-cell reconstitution after alpha-beta-depleted transplantation in children (dated by TCRdb to 2015 to 2016). A note on the overall study: T-cell immune reconstitution after TCRalphabeta/CD19-depleted allogeneic hematopoietic cell transplantation in children was quantitatively tracked in the study by means of TCR repertoire profiling. What the authors observed across the whole study: Over subsequent months, a decline in hyperexpanded clone frequencies was noted, and after one year, T-cell counts and TCRbeta diversity were mostly ascribed to newly produced T cells. In some patients, the high TCRbeta diversity seen at day 60 was put down to recipient T cells and intrathymic progenitors that had survived conditioning. About two months after transplant, the apparently early recovery of alphabetaT-cell counts reportedly depended on just several hundred clones that had expanded rapidly and came from non-depleted graft cells.

The sample's treatment or condition label, decoded: allogeneic hematopoietic cell transplantation with graft depleted of TCRalphabeta T cells and CD19 B cells. The children who served as transplant recipients had been given grafts of TCRalphabeta/CD19-depleted allogeneic hematopoietic cells. Inclusive of the bounding cysteine and phenylalanine, the CDR3 is 12 residues long. The retained sequence is limited to the CDR3, 36 bases, with the frame set at the first base. V loses 7 bases of germline sequence and J loses 2 bases, and the interval between the two ends is 7 bases. The material sequenced was PBMCs, mostly from graft donor cells, taken 180 days after TCRalphabeta/CD19-depleted stem cell transplant. This chain is built from TRBV12-3 or TRBV12-4 and TRBJ2-3, with no confident D gene call. This receptor was obtained from a male patient aged 2-10 years who had a stem cell transplant for chronic granulomatous disease, so the T cells may come from the graft donor. The base sequence is TGTGCCAGCACCAACATCACAGATACGCAGTATTTT. Its coded protein is CASTNITDTQYF.